This entry lists 31 T cell receptor beta chains sequenced from one sample in a study of blood T cell repertoires in COVID-19. Produced via immunoSEQ multiplex PCR; TCRdb's table is partial and in-frame only. The table lists tens of thousands of clones, about nine tenths of them singletons. Source material: peripheral blood. The origin of the receptors is a man aged 50 to 59 with active or convalescent COVID-19.

The chain uses TRBV4-3 and TRBJ2-1; the D gene is possibly TRBD1 (6 bases). V dropped 5 bases and J dropped 5 bases, with 13 bases sitting between them. The CDR3 length is 14 residues. Germline CDR1 reads LGHNA; CDR2 reads YSLEER. CDR3 DNA: TGCGCCAGCAGCAAATCACACAGGGACAATGAGCAGTTCTTC. Translated, it gives CASSKSHRDNEQFF.

The chain couples TRBV5-1 to TRBJ2-5, with D perhaps TRBD1 (6 bases). Germline CDR1 is SGHRS and CDR2 is YFSETQ. The CDR3 covers 13 residues. The V end was cut by 5 bases, the J end by 2 bases, with 10 bases between. DNA for the CDR3: TGCGCCAGCAGAGGACAGTCTCAAGAGACCCAGTACTTC. It encodes CASRGQSQETQYF.

This clone was counted once. The rearrangement joins TRBV29-1 to TRBJ1-2; tentative D call: TRBD1 (5 bases). Between the trimmed V and J ends, which lost 7 bases and 1 base, there was a span of 10 bases. Germline CDR1 reads SQVTM; CDR2 reads ANQGSEA. There are 12 residues in the CDR3. The CDR3 DNA follows: TGCAGCGCGACAGACATTAACTATGGCTACACCTTC. Translating gives CSATDINYGYTF.

The chain links TRBV10-3 to TRBJ1-2; no definite D call. This CDR3 contains 12 residues. Germline V gene sequence: CDR1 ENHRY, CDR2 SYGVKD. V was pared by 4 bases and J by 3 bases, with 6 bases between. The CDR3 sequence is CAISAGDYGYTF. The CDR3 DNA follows: TGTGCCATCAGTGCCGGGGACTATGGCTACACCTTC.

The V call is TRBV11-2, the J call TRBJ1-3, with D tentatively TRBD1 (6 bases). The CDR3 sequence is 18 residues long. The V and J ends lost 1 base and 0 bases respectively, with 16 bases between them. Germline lookup yields CDR1 SGHAT and CDR2 FQNNGV. For the CDR3, the DNA is TGTGCCAGCAGCTTAGGGGGGGGCAGTTTGCCCTCTGGAAACACCATATATTTT. This translates into CASSLGGGSLPSGNTIYF.

This clone was recorded only once. V is TRBV18 and J is TRBJ2-3, with D possibly being TRBD1 (6 bases). V shed 3 bases and J shed 3 bases, with 13 bases lying between them. The CDR3 extends over 15 amino acids. CDR1 is KGHSH, CDR2 LQKENI, per germline. The CDR3 is CASSPLTGETDTQYF. The CDR3 coding sequence is TGTGCCAGCTCACCCCTGACAGGAGAGACAGATACGCAGTATTTT.

This chain uses TRBV19 with TRBJ2-5; TRBD2 is a possible D gene (5 bases). With 3 bases removed from V and 1 base from J, the gap between germline ends came to 6 bases. The length of the CDR3 is 13 residues. Germline CDR1 LNHDA, CDR2 SQIVND (reference sequence). The CDR3 bases are TGTGCCAGTAGTATCCTAGCCCAAGAGACCCAGTACTTC. As protein: CASSILAQETQYF.

V and J are TRBV4-3 and TRBJ2-5; 7 bases line up with TRBD1. Germline V gene lookup returns CDR1 LGHNA and CDR2 YSLEER. V gave up 4 bases and J gave up 5 bases; unmatched junction bases: 10. The CDR3 runs 15 residues. The CDR3 here is CASSPDRVLGETQYF. DNA of the CDR3: TGCGCCAGCAGCCCCGACAGGGTACTGGGGGAGACCCAGTACTTC.

The chain couples TRBV10-3 to TRBJ1-4; 12 positions match TRBD1. Germline V gene data show CDR1 as ENHRY and CDR2 as SYGVKD. The V and J ends lost 5 bases and 3 bases, in that order; junction bases with no gene match: 7. CDR3 length: 17 amino acids. CDR3 in amino acids: CAISPGTGGLSNEKLFF. In DNA, the CDR3 is TGTGCCATCAGTCCTGGGACAGGGGGCTTATCTAATGAAAAACTGTTTTTT.

A few counts support this clone. The chain joins TRBV21-1 to TRBJ2-5; the table's D call, TRBD2, has no DNA check behind it. TRBV21-1 is deemed a pseudogene. There are 15 residues in the CDR3. In DNA, the CDR3 is TGTGCCAGCAGCTCCCGGGGGGGGTTCCAAGAGACCCAGTACTTC. Translated: CASSSRGGFQETQYF.

The rearrangement uses TRBV5-6 and TRBJ1-6; 7 positions agree with TRBD1. CDR1 SGHDT and CDR2 YYEEEE come from the germline V gene. This CDR3 comprises 16 residues. Trimming at V came to 2 bases and at J to 3 bases, leaving 5 bases not matched to a gene. The CDR3 loop reads CASSLRGQIYNSPLHF. CDR3 bases: TGTGCCAGCAGCTTACGGGGACAGATCTATAATTCACCCCTCCACTTT. The full variable domain, rest sourced from reference TRBV5-6 and TRBJ1-6, is DAGVTQSPTHLIKTRGQQVTLRCSPKSGHDTVSWYQQALGQGPQFIFQYYEEEERQRGNFPDRFSGHQFPNYSSELNVNALLLGDSALYLCASSLRGQIYNSPLHFGNGTRLTVT.

The V call is TRBV5-1, the J call TRBJ1-2; 10 nucleotides align to TRBD1. Per the germline V gene, CDR1 is SGHRS and CDR2 is YFSETQ. After removal of 0 bases from V and 1 base from J, the junction contained 3 bases not matched to a gene. CDR3 length: 16 residues. In nucleotides, the CDR3 is TGCGCCAGCAGCTTGGGAGGGACAGGGGATAACTATGGCTACACCTTC. It yields the protein CASSLGGTGDNYGYTF.

The genes are TRBV5-1 and TRBJ2-3; 8 bases fit TRBD1. From germline, CDR1 is SGHRS and CDR2 YFSETQ. J lost 2 bases, V lost 3 bases, and 8 bases had no gene match. This CDR3 comprises 16 residues. CDR3 nucleotides: TGCGCCAGCAGCTCTCAGGGGGCGTGGGTCACAGATACGCAGTATTTT. This sequence encodes CASSSQGAWVTDTQYF.

The gene calls are TRBV29-1 and TRBJ2-3, with 10 nucleotides matching TRBD2. The CDR3 runs to 17 residues. V dropped 2 bases and J dropped 2; count of bases not matched to a gene: 10. Germline V gene sequence: CDR1 SQVTM, CDR2 ANQGSEA. The DNA of the CDR3 is TGCAGCGTTGAAAAAGCGGGGGGGCCCCCATTCACAGATACGCAGTATTTT. It translates to CSVEKAGGPPFTDTQYF.

The chain couples TRBV28 to TRBJ2-7, with D possibly matching TRBD2 (6 bases). Deletions cut 5 bases from V and 0 bases from J, with 14 bases between. Germline CDR1 reads MDHEN; CDR2 reads SYDVKM. CDR3 length equals 15 residues. The CDR3 region is CASSTRDGSSYEQYF. The CDR3 nucleotides read TGTGCCAGCAGTACCCGGGACGGGAGCTCCTACGAGCAGTACTTC.

The count of this clone is one. J is TRBJ2-5 and V is TRBV7-9; tentative D call: TRBD2 (5 bases). The CDR3 has 15 amino acids. Trimming took off 3 bases at V and 4 bases at J, with 15 bases between the two ends. From germline, CDR1 is SEHNR and CDR2 FQNEAQ (reference sequence). The CDR3 spells CASSLLDSSPETQYF. The CDR3 DNA follows: TGTGCCAGCAGCTTGTTGGACTCCTCCCCAGAGACCCAGTACTTC.

This clone came up once. CDR3 in amino acids: CASSASGTGGRELFF. CDR3 coding DNA: TGTGCCAGCAGCGCCTCCGGGACAGGGGGCCGGGAGCTGTTTTTT. The gene calls are TRBV9 and TRBJ2-2; 12 bases fit TRBD1. V shed 3 bases and J 9 bases; nucleotides not matched to a gene: 6. The CDR3 is made up of 15 amino acids. Germline V gives CDR1 SGDLS, CDR2 YYNGEE.

The chain carries TRBV24-1 and TRBJ2-7; TRBD1 aligns across 7 bases. With V trimmed by 10 bases and J by 1 base, 9 bases remained unmatched. The CDR3 extends over 14 amino acids. The V gene's germline CDR1 is KGHDR and CDR2 SFDVKD. Here the CDR3 reads CATVRQGQSYEQYV. CDR3 sequence (DNA): TGTGCCACAGTTCGACAGGGACAGTCCTACGAGCAGTACGTC.

This chain connects TRBV2 to TRBJ1-5, with D possibly being TRBD1 (6 bases). The germline CDR1 and CDR2 sequences are SNHLY and FYNNEI. Trimming pared 8 bases from V and 3 bases from J, leaving 11 bases between. The CDR3 covers 13 residues. Here the CDR3 reads CASWGQDNQPQHF. The CDR3 coding sequence is TGTGCCAGCTGGGGACAAGACAATCAGCCCCAGCATTTT.

The chain joins TRBV2 to TRBJ2-5, with 10 nucleotides matching TRBD2. V lost 8 bases and J lost 3; bases outside the gene matches: 3. The germline CDR1 and CDR2 sequences are SNHLY and FYNNEI. The CDR3 covers 13 residues. The CDR3 loop is CASPSGSKETQYF. In DNA, the CDR3 is TGTGCCAGCCCTAGCGGGAGTAAAGAGACCCAGTACTTC.

This clone was recorded only once. The chain links TRBV6-1 to TRBJ2-1, with no clear D. V was cut by 3 bases and J by 4 bases, with 7 bases left in between. The CDR3 contains 13 residues. CDR1 and CDR2 (germline): MNHNS, SASEGT. The CDR3 DNA reads TGTGCCAGCAGTGACACCGAGTACAATGAGCAGTTCTTC. Translation: CASSDTEYNEQFF.

The rearrangement uses TRBV28 and TRBJ2-1; TRBD2 matches 12 bases. The V gene's germline CDR1 is MDHEN and CDR2 SYDVKM. CDR3 length equals 17 residues. V gave up 9 bases and J gave up 0 bases; unmatched junction bases: 9. As DNA, the CDR3 is TGTGCCAGTTGGGCTAGCGGGGGGGCCAGCTCCTACAATGAGCAGTTCTTC. This translates into CASWASGGASSYNEQFF.

This clone was counted a few times. The genes are TRBV2 and TRBJ2-7, with 9 bases fitting TRBD1. The trim removed 0 bases at V and 0 bases at J, leaving 3 bases unmatched. The CDR3 contains 16 residues. Germline assignment: CDR1 SNHLY and CDR2 FYNNEI. CDR3 protein: CASSEAGTGSSYEQYV. Written as DNA, the CDR3 is TGTGCCAGCAGTGAAGCCGGGACAGGGAGCTCCTACGAGCAGTACGTC.

This chain links TRBV6-2 or TRBV6-3 with TRBJ1-5; D possibly corresponds to TRBD1 (5 bases). This CDR3 has 16 residues. Germline CDR1 reads MNHEY; CDR2 reads SVGEGT. The V end lost 6 bases, the J end lost 1 base, and 16 bases lay between the germline ends. The DNA of the CDR3 is TGTGCCAGCAGCCCGGTATGGCGGGGGAGCAATCAGCCCCAGCATTTT. This gives the protein CASSPVWRGSNQPQHF.

This chain joins TRBV28 and TRBJ1-4; D is perhaps TRBD1 (5 bases). Per the germline V gene, CDR1 is MDHEN and CDR2 is SYDVKM. V was shortened by 7 bases and J by 0 bases, with 12 bases between the two germline ends. This CDR3 comprises 15 residues. DNA for the CDR3: TGTGCCAGCACTCGACAGACTGCAACTAATGAAAAACTGTTTTTT. Amino acid sequence: CASTRQTATNEKLFF.

V is TRBV6-5 and J is TRBJ2-7, with 8 bases fitting TRBD1. Germline-derived CDR1 and CDR2 are MNHEY and SVGAGI. The J segment lost 3 bases and the V segment lost 10 bases, leaving 11 bases of the junction unmatched. This CDR3 has 14 amino acids. For the CDR3, the DNA is TGTGCCACCGTTAGGACAGGGAACTACTACGAGCAGTACGTC. It encodes CATVRTGNYYEQYV.

V usage is TRBV28 and J usage is TRBJ1-6, with D possibly TRBD1 on 5 matching bases. Germline CDR1 MDHEN, CDR2 SYDVKM. The length of the CDR3 is 12 residues. Deletions cut 7 bases from V and 7 bases from J, with 8 bases between. The CDR3 nucleotides are TGTGCCAGCACAGGGCTCAATTCACCCCTCCACTTT. Amino acid sequence: CASTGLNSPLHF.

The chain employs TRBV29-1 and TRBJ1-1; no reliable D call. CDR3 length: 13 residues. With 7 bases removed from V and 0 bases from J, the gap between germline ends came to 12 bases. Germline V gene data show CDR1 as SQVTM and CDR2 as ANQGSEA. This CDR3 reads CSGEVGMNTEAFF. CDR3 bases: TGCAGCGGCGAGGTAGGAATGAACACTGAAGCTTTCTTT. Using reference TRBV29-1 and TRBJ1-1 for the parts outside the CDR3, the full variable domain is SAVISQKPSRDICQRGTSLTIQCQVDSQVTMMFWYRQQPGQSLTLIATANQGSEATYESGFVIDKFPISRPNLTFSTLTVSNMSPEDSSIYLCSGEVGMNTEAFFGQGTRLTVV.

The chain joins TRBV20-1 to TRBJ1-2, with TRBD1 as a possible D gene (6 bases). With 3 bases removed from V and 2 bases from J, the gap between germline ends came to 13 bases. The CDR3 spans 14 residues. The germline gives CDR1 DFQATT, CDR2 SNEGSKA (reference sequence). The CDR3 DNA reads TGCAGTGCTAGTCCCATCCAGGGGAACTATGGCTACACCTTC. It encodes CSASPIQGNYGYTF.

V usage is TRBV5-1 and J usage is TRBJ1-3; D unclear. This CDR3 region has 16 residues. The V gene lost 5 bases and the J gene lost 0 bases, with 15 bases spanning the gap. Germline V gene lookup returns CDR1 SGHRS and CDR2 YFSETQ. The CDR3 DNA reads TGCGCCAGCAGTAACAGAGAAACGAGCTCTGGAAACACCATATATTTT. Protein: CASSNRETSSGNTIYF.

CDR3 DNA: TGTGCCAGCAGTTCCCAACCGGGACAGGGATTACCCTACGAGCAGTACGTC. As protein: CASSSQPGQGLPYEQYV. This chain connects TRBV6-2 or TRBV6-3 to TRBJ2-7; TRBD1 agrees at 9 bases. J lost 2 bases, V lost 4 bases, and 12 bases had no gene match. Germline assignment: CDR1 MNHEY and CDR2 SVGEGT. The CDR3 totals 17 residues.